This TCR beta chain was obtained from a study of Ad26.COV2.S vaccination and SARS-CoV-2 variants. The CDR3 covers 17 residues. With V trimmed by 5 bases and J by 3 bases, 10 bases remained unmatched. Germline V gene sequence: CDR1 PRHDT, CDR2 FYEKMQ (reference sequence). Treatment: about 20 received Ad26.COV2.S at low or high dose, single or two shots; roughly five received placebo; per-sample allocation not given. Each sample was drawn 63 days after the first injection (of vaccine or placebo). Using immunoSEQ multiplex PCR, the repertoire was profiled, and TCRdb retains in-frame clones only, with some absent. Of approximately 340,000 clones in the sample, about 85% were seen once.

The clonotype originates from a person between 18 and 65 years old who received the Ad26.COV2.S COVID-19 vaccine or a placebo. The sample in question was peripheral blood, obtained in a trial of Ad26.COV2.S vaccine versus placebo. The chain couples TRBV13 to TRBJ2-2; 9 nucleotides match TRBD2. Written as DNA, the CDR3 is TGTGCCAGCAGCGACTTTGGTAGCGGGGGCCACACCGGGGAGCTGTTTTTT. Translated, it gives CASSDFGSGGHTGELFF.